This T cell receptor beta chain was recorded in a study of cytomegalovirus exposure and HLA in healthy donors. Study at large: An early release of data contained about 85 million unique TCRs, which came from HLA-typed donors. Study-wide points: TCR sequences were mostly rare, though some public TCRs occurred in many donors. Certain sequence variants were highly shared and formed a cluster, and this cluster was likely a sequencing artifact.

Remarks on this clone: Antigen specificity is unknown.

Germline trimming cut 10 bases from V and 2 bases from J; bases unmatched to any gene: 13. CDR3 length equals 17 residues. The PCR was carried out with 60 Vbeta primers and 13 Jbeta primers. Profiling relied on immunoSEQ multiplex PCR, and the TCRdb table lists in-frame clones only, not all of them. The sample is made up of tens of thousands of clones, and the top ten hold 15% to 19% of it. V and J are TRBV23-1 and TRBJ2-7, with TRBD2 matching 14 bases. TRBV23-1 is treated as an ORF (open reading frame) with a function not yet certain. The TCR comes from a man in his fifties or sixties in good health and CMV-seropositive. The sample taken for sequencing was PBMCs. The CDR3 is CANTGTSGSPVPYEQYV. In nucleotides, the CDR3 is TGCGCCAATACCGGGACTAGCGGGAGTCCAGTCCCCTACGAGCAGTACGTC.